One sample yielded the 9 T cell receptor beta chains listed below, sequenced in a study of chemoradiotherapy in HPV16-positive cancers. Clones were sequenced by immunoSEQ multiplex PCR, and TCRdb holds only the in-frame ones, with some missing. Here the sample spans about 13,000 clones, approximately 85% being singletons. The specimen was blood, collected from a patient who underwent chemoradiotherapy. All receptors come from a human donor with HPV-associated anogenital cancer.

This clone was detected once. V is TRBV7-9 and J is TRBJ2-1, with 10 bases identical to TRBD2. Germline CDR1 SEHNR, CDR2 FQNEAQ (reference sequence). V lost 0 bases to trimming and J lost 5 bases; unmatched junction nucleotides: 1. CDR3 size: 15 residues. This chain's CDR3 is CASSLAGLADNEQFF. CDR3 in DNA: TGTGCCAGCAGCTTAGCCGGACTAGCGGACAATGAGCAGTTCTTC.

The rearrangement links TRBV4-1 to TRBJ1-2; D not resolved. Germline V gives CDR1 MGHRA, CDR2 YSYEKL. The CDR3 spans 12 residues. Trimming stripped 0 bases from V and 7 bases from J, with 6 bases between. This chain's CDR3 is CASSQERGGYTF. DNA for the CDR3: TGCGCCAGCAGCCAAGAACGAGGTGGCTACACCTTC.

This clone has more than one count but fewer than ten. The chain carries TRBV14 and TRBJ1-3; weak D call: TRBD1 (5 bases). The CDR3 runs 13 residues. CDR1 is SGHDN, CDR2 FVKESK, per germline. The V gene lost 6 bases and the J gene lost 5 bases, with 11 bases spanning the gap. The chain's CDR3 is CASSPRQRNTIYF. In DNA, the CDR3 is TGTGCCAGCAGTCCTCGACAGCGAAACACCATATATTTT.

The chain combines TRBV19 with TRBJ1-2, with no clear D. CDR1 is LNHDA, CDR2 SQIVND, per germline (reference sequence). This CDR3 is 17 amino acids long. Trimming took off 1 base at V and 4 bases at J, with 19 bases between the two ends. The CDR3 DNA reads TGTGCCAGTAGTATAGGACACATCCTGGGGTTCTTCTATGGCTACACCTTC. It is translated as CASSIGHILGFFYGYTF. Drawing the rest from reference TRBV19 and TRBJ1-2, the complete variable domain is DGGITQSPKYLFRKEGQNVTLSCEQNLNHDAMYWYRQDPGQGLRLIYYSQIVNDFQKGDIAEGYSVSREKKESFPLTVTSAQKNPTAFYLCASSIGHILGFFYGYTFGSGTRLTVV.

This clone was counted only a few times. The chain carries TRBV2 and TRBJ2-7; 8 positions match TRBD2. J lost 1 base, V lost 6 bases, and 11 bases had no gene match. Germline loops: CDR1 SNHLY, CDR2 FYNNEI. The CDR3 length is 16 residues. CDR3 amino acids: CASSHAPGLDSYEQYF. CDR3 nucleotide sequence: TGTGCCAGCAGCCATGCACCGGGACTAGATTCCTACGAGCAGTACTTC.

V and J are TRBV30 and TRBJ1-2, with D unresolved. Germline V gene sequence: CDR1 GTSNPN, CDR2 SVGIG (reference sequence). V lost 5 bases and J lost 8, with 12 bases in between. The length of the CDR3 is 11 residues. The CDR3 region has the DNA TGTGCCTGGTTGGGAACTGGAGGCTACACCTTC. Amino acids: CAWLGTGGYTF.

The CDR3 region is CASPGPFNHEQYF. DNA for the CDR3: TGTGCCAGTCCGGGCCCCTTTAACCACGAGCAGTACTTC. The gene calls are TRBV6-1 and TRBJ2-7, with D hard to call. V lost 9 bases and J 5 bases, leaving 17 bases between the germline ends. The germline V gene encodes CDR1 MNHNS and CDR2 SASEGT. CDR3 length: 13 residues.

V gene TRBV9 combines with J gene TRBJ2-5, with TRBD2 matching over 9 bases. CDR3 size: 16 residues. In germline, CDR1 is SGDLS, CDR2 YYNGEE. The junction had 5 bases not matched to a gene; V was cut back by 0 bases and J by 2 bases. CDR3 sequence reads: CASSVVPSGVQETQYF. DNA for the CDR3: TGTGCCAGCAGCGTAGTTCCTAGCGGGGTGCAAGAGACCCAGTACTTC.

The CDR3: CASNGGRSNQPQHF. CDR3 DNA: TGTGCCAGTAACGGCGGTAGGAGCAATCAGCCCCAGCATTTT. The chain joins TRBV19 to TRBJ1-5; D is unclear. The CDR3 sequence is 14 residues long. Germline V gives CDR1 LNHDA, CDR2 SQIVND (reference sequence). Trimming pared 7 bases from V and 1 base from J, leaving 11 bases between.